Listed below are T cell receptor beta chains from one sample, sequenced in a study of T cell changes during pregnancy in multiple sclerosis. Using immunoSEQ multiplex PCR, the repertoire was profiled, and TCRdb retains in-frame clones only, with some absent. The sample records 45,000 to 55,000 clones, 92% being singletons. Sequencing used CD4+ T cells from peripheral blood mononuclear cells, obtained after pregnancy. These TCRs come from a female donor in good health, enrolled as a control in a pregnancy study. Both conserved end residues are part of each CDR3. The order of the fields is V gene, D gene, J gene, clone size, CDR3 protein. D genes are given only for firm matches. Size values are once, few and many counts, or a class for expanded clones, and some rows have none.

TRBV6-4	NA	TRBJ1-1	NA	CASSESRRNTEAFF
TRBV28	TRBD1	TRBJ2-5	NA	CASSSPTGSGETQYF
TRBV14	NA	TRBJ1-6	once	CASSQEASSPLHF
TRBV30	NA	TRBJ2-2	NA	CAWSRRGATNTGELFF
TRBV4-3	TRBD1	TRBJ1-1	NA	CASSQQGASTEAFF
TRBV28	NA	TRBJ1-2	NA	CASTLPRGTGHGYTF
TRBV7-6	NA	TRBJ1-5	once	CASSLAAGVQPQHF
TRBV18	NA	TRBJ2-3	NA	CASSRVGYSTDTQYF
TRBV18	TRBD1	TRBJ1-2	NA	CASSPGQAPSGYGYTF
TRBV7-9	TRBD2	TRBJ2-7	NA	CASSSQKRGPPYEQYF
TRBV30	TRBD1	TRBJ1-3	NA	CASTGTGGNTIYF
TRBV5-1	NA	TRBJ2-2	NA	CASSLDGATNTGELFF
TRBV2	NA	TRBJ1-3	NA	CATSLSGNTIYF
TRBV5-5	NA	TRBJ1-3	NA	CASSFYLSQGPNTIYF